Each of the 6 T cell receptor beta chains below was sequenced from the same sample in a study of cytomegalovirus exposure and HLA in healthy donors. With 60 Vbeta and 13 Jbeta primers, the PCR was carried out. TCRdb's copy holds only in-frame clones and misses some; the assay was immunoSEQ multiplex PCR. The sample includes 110,000 to 150,000 clones. Sequences were obtained from PBMCs. The origin of the receptors is a man aged 40-49 years in good health and CMV-seronegative.

The rearrangement uses TRBV6-1 and TRBJ2-3; D is unresolved. This CDR3 is 14 amino acids long. Germline loops: CDR1 MNHNS, CDR2 SASEGT. Trimming took off 1 base at V and 2 bases at J, with 7 bases between the two ends. CDR3 protein: CASSEEAYTDTQYF. For the CDR3, the DNA is TGTGCCAGCAGTGAAGAAGCGTACACAGATACGCAGTATTTT.

The rearrangement links TRBV5-5 to TRBJ1-2; D unresolved. The CDR3 runs to 14 residues. V shed 4 bases and J shed 6 bases, with 16 bases lying between them. Per germline, CDR1 SGHKS and CDR2 YYEKEE (reference sequence). The CDR3 DNA reads as TGTGCCAGCAGCGTAGACGGGAGGACGGATGGCTACACCTTC. Translated: CASSVDGRTDGYTF.

The V and J genes are TRBV6-5 and TRBJ2-3; D is possibly TRBD2 (6 bases). This CDR3 has 14 amino acids. Trimming left V 2 bases short and J 0 bases short, with 6 bases between. Germline V gene lookup returns CDR1 MNHEY and CDR2 SVGAGI. The CDR3 DNA sequence: TGTGCCAGCAGTTACAGCGGGAGCACAGATACGCAGTATTTT. Amino acid sequence: CASSYSGSTDTQYF.

The CDR3 nucleotides are TGTGCCAGCAGTTACTTTGGGACAGGGGATTTGTATGGCTACACCTTC. Protein sequence: CASSYFGTGDLYGYTF. The chain is built from TRBV6-5 and TRBJ1-2, with TRBD1 matching over 10 bases. J was trimmed by 5 bases and V by 1 base; bases with no gene match: 7. Germline V lookup: CDR1 MNHEY, CDR2 SVGAGI. CDR3 length equals 16 residues.

This chain uses TRBV7-2 with TRBJ1-2; the D is unclear. Trimming shortened V by 2 bases and J by 5 bases, and 6 bases separated the two germline ends. CDR3 length: 12 amino acids. Germline assignment: CDR1 SGHTA and CDR2 FQGNSA. In DNA, the CDR3 is TGTGCCAGCAGCTTATTATATTATGGCTACACCTTC. Translation gives CASSLLYYGYTF.

The chain recombines TRBV5-4 with TRBJ1-2; D may be TRBD1 (5 bases). The germline V and J ends were trimmed by 0 bases and 6 bases, with 12 bases remaining between them. The germline V gene has CDR1 SGHNT and CDR2 YYREEE (reference sequence). This CDR3 has 14 residues. CDR3 sequence (DNA): TGTGCCAGCAGCTTGGGGCAGGGCGACAATGGCTACACCTTC. Protein product: CASSLGQGDNGYTF.